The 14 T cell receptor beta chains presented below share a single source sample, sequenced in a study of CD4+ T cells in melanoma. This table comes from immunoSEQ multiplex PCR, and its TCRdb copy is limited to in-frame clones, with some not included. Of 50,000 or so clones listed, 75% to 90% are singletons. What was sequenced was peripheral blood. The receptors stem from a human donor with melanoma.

The CDR3 reads CAINPGTESYEQYF. CDR3 in DNA: TGTGCCATCAACCCCGGGACGGAGTCCTACGAGCAGTACTTC. The rearrangement joins TRBV10-3 to TRBJ2-7; either TRBD1 or TRBD2 may fit D (5 bases each). This CDR3 is built from 14 residues. Trimming removed 7 bases at V and 1 base at J, with 14 bases between. Germline V gene sequence: CDR1 ENHRY, CDR2 SYGVKD.

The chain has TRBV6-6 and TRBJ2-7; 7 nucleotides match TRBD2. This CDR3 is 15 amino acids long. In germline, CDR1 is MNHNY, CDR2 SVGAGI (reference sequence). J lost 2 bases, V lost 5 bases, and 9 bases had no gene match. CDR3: CASSPHAGDPYEQYF. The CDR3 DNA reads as TGTGCCAGCAGTCCCCACGCGGGGGATCCCTACGAGCAGTACTTC.

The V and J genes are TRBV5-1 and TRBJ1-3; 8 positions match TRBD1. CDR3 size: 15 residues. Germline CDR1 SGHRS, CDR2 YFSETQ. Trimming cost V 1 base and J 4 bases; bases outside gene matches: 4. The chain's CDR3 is CASSLPGGAGNTIYF. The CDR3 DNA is TGCGCCAGCAGCTTGCCAGGGGGCGCAGGAAACACCATATATTTT.

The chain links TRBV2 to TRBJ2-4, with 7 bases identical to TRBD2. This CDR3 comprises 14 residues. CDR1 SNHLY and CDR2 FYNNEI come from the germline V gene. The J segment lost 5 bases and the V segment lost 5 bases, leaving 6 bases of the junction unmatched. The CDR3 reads CASSRGEMENIQYF. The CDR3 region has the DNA TGTGCCAGCAGTCGGGGGGAAATGGAAAACATTCAGTACTTC.

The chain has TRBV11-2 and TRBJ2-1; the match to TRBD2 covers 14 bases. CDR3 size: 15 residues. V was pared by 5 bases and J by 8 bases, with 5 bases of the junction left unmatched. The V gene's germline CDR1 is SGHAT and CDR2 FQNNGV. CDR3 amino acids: CASSDGTSGGDEQFF. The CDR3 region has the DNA TGTGCCAGCAGCGATGGGACTAGCGGGGGCGATGAGCAGTTCTTC.

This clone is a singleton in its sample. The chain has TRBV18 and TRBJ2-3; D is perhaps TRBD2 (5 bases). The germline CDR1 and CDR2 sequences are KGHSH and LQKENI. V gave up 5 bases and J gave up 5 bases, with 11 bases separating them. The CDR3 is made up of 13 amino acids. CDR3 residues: CASSRLSGDTQYF. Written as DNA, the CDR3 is TGTGCCAGCTCAAGACTATCAGGAGATACGCAGTATTTT.

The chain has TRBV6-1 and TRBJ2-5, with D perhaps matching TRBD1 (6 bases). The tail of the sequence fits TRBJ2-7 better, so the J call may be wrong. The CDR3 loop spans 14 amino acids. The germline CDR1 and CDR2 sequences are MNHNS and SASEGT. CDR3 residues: CAIVLGGRSYEQYF. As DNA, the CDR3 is TGTGCCATCGTTCTTGGGGGCCGCTCCTACGAGCAGTACTTC.

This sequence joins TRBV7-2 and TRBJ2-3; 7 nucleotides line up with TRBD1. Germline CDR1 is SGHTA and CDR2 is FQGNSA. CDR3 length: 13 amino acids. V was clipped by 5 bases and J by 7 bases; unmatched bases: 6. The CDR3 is CASSHDRANTQYF. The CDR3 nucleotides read TGTGCCAGCAGCCACGACAGGGCAAATACGCAGTATTTT.

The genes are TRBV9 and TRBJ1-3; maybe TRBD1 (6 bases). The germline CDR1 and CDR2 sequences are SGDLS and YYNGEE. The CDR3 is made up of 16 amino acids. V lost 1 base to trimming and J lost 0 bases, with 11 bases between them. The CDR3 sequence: CASSVHREDSGNTIYF. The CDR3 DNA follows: TGTGCCAGCAGCGTACACAGGGAGGACTCTGGAAACACCATATATTTT.

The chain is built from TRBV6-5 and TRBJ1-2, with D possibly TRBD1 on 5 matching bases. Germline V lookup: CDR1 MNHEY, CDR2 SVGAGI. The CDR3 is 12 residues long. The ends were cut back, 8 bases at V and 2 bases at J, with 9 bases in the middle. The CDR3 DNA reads TGTGCCAGCTCCAGGGCAAACTATGGCTACACCTTC. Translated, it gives CASSRANYGYTF.

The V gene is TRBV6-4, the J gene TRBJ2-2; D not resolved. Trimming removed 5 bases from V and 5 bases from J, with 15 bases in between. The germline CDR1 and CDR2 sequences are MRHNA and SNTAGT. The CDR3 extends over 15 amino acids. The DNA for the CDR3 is TGTGCCAGCAGTCTGGGATCCGCCATGACCGGGGAGCTGTTTTTT. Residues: CASSLGSAMTGELFF.

In nucleotides, the CDR3 is TGTGCCAGCAGCTTAGATGGGGTGACAGGGTACGCTTTCTTT. Translated: CASSLDGVTGYAFF. The chain carries TRBV7-3 and TRBJ1-1; TRBD1 matches 7 bases. The V gene end was trimmed by 2 bases and the J gene end by 11 bases; junction bases not matched to a gene: 11. The germline V gene has CDR1 SGHTA and CDR2 FQGTGA. This CDR3 is 14 amino acids long.

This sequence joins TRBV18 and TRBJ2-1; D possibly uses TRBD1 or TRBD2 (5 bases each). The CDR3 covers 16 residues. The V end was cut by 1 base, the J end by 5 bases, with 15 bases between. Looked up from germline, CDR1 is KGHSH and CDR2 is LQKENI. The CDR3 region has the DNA TGTGCCAGCTCACCACTAGGGTTCGGGACGGACAATGAGCAGTTCTTC. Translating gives CASSPLGFGTDNEQFF.

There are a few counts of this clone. The CDR3 is CASSLRGDGYEQYF. The CDR3 bases are TGTGCCAGCAGTTTACGGGGGGACGGCTACGAGCAGTACTTC. This sequence joins TRBV27 and TRBJ2-7; 7 nucleotides match TRBD2. CDR1 is MNHEY and CDR2 is SMNVEV in the germline V gene (reference sequence). This CDR3 comprises 14 residues. V lost 2 bases to trimming and J lost 3 bases; unmatched junction nucleotides: 4.